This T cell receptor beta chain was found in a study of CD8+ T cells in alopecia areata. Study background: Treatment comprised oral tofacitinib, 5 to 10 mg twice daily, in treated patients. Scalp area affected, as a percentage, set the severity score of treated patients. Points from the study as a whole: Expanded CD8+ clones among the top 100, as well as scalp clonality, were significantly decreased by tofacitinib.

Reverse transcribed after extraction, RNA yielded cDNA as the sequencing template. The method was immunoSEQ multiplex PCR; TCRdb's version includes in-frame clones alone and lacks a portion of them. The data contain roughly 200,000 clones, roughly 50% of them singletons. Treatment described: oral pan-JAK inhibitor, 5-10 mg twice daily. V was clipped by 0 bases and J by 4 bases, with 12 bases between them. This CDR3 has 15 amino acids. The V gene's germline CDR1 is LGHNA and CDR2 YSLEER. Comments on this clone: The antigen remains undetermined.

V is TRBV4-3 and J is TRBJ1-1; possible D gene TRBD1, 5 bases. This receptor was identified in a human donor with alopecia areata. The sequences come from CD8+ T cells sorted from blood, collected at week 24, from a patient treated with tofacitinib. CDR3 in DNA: TGCGCCAGCAGCCAAGACAGGGCCACATCCACTGAAGCTTTCTTT. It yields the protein CASSQDRATSTEAFF.